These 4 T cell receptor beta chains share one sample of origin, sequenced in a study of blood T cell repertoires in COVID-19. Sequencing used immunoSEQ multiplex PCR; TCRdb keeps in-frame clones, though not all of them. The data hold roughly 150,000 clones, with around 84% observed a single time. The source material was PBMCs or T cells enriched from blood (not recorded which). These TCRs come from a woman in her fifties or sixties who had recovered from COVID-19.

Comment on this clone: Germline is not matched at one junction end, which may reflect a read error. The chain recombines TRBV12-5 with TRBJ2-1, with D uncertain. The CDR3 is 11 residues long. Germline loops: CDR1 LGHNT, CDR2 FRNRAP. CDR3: CASGLVKELFF. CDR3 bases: TGTGCTAGTGGTTTGGTAAAAGAGCTGTTCTTC.

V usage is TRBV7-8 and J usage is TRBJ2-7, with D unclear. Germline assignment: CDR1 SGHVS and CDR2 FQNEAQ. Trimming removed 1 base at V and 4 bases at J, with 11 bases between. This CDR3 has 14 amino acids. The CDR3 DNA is TGTGCCAGCAGCTTAGAAGCTAGTCCGTACGAGCAGTACTTC. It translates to CASSLEASPYEQYF.

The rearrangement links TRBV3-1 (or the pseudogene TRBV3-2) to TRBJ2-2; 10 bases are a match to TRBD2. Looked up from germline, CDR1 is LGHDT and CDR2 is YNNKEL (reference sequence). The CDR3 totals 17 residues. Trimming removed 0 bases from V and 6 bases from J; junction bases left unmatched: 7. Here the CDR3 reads CASSQEGPSGRPGELFF. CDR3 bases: TGTGCCAGCAGCCAAGAAGGTCCTAGCGGGAGACCCGGGGAGCTGTTTTTT.

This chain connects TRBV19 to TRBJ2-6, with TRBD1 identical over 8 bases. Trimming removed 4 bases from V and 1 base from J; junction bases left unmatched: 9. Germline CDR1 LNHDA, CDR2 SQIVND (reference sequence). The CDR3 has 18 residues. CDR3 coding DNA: TGTGCCAGTAGTAGATGGACAGGGTGGGGATCTGGGGCCAACGTCCTGACTTTC. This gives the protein CASSRWTGWGSGANVLTF.